These 10 T cell receptor beta chains came from one sample sequenced in a study of vaccination and CD4 T cells after COVID-19. Regarding treatment: roughly 11-day PBMC culture with coronavirus spike peptide pools or control peptides (ViraFEST assay). The Oncomine TCR Beta short-read assay was what sequenced the DNA obtained from cultured CD4+ T cells. MiXCR, applied by TCRdb to the PCR reads, yields one record per CDR3 protein. The table records about 3,500 distinct CDR3 sequences, 44% of them present only once. These receptors are not linked to any known antigen. The sequencing input was CD4+ T cells from blood, cultured in vitro. The receptor source for this set is a human donor who had recovered from COVID-19.

The V and J genes are TRBV20-1 and TRBJ1-2, with D unresolved. With 1 base removed from V and 4 bases from J, the gap between germline ends came to 28 bases. CDR3 size: 19 residues. Germline lookup yields CDR1 DFQATT and CDR2 SNEGSKA (reference sequence). As DNA, the CDR3 is TGCAGTGCTAGAGGCGGACTCAGCCCAGGAGCCTTCCTCGGCTATGGCTACACCTTC. As protein: CSARGGLSPGAFLGYGYTF.

The chain combines TRBV7-8 with TRBJ1-5; D not certain. This CDR3 comprises 21 residues. Germline CDR1 and CDR2: SGHVS and FQNEAQ. V was trimmed by 5 bases and J by 0 bases, leaving 29 bases between them. The CDR3 reads CASSRLGLRRTIPYSNQPQHF. The DNA for the CDR3 is TGTGCCAGCAGCAGACTAGGCCTGCGCAGAACTATACCGTATAGCAATCAGCCCCAGCATTTT.

This chain uses TRBV7-9 with TRBJ2-6, with 8 positions matching TRBD2. This CDR3 comprises 18 residues. V gave up 5 bases and J gave up 0 bases; unmatched junction bases: 9. The germline V gene encodes CDR1 SEHNR and CDR2 FQNEAQ (reference sequence). CDR3 in DNA: TGTGCCAGCAGCCCCTACAGGAGCGGGAGCTCTGGGGCCAACGTCCTGACTTTC. Encoded protein: CASSPYRSGSSGANVLTF.

V usage is TRBV7-2 and J usage is TRBJ2-7; D gene ambiguous. CDR3 length equals 13 residues. Between the trimmed V and J ends, which lost 0 bases and 4 bases, there was a span of 7 bases. Germline loops: CDR1 SGHTA, CDR2 FQGNSA. The CDR3 here is CASSLAWGYEQYF. The CDR3 DNA sequence: TGTGCCAGCAGCTTAGCATGGGGTTACGAGCAGTACTTC.

The V call is TRBV20-1, the J call TRBJ1-5; 7 nucleotides agree with TRBD1. Germline V gene data show CDR1 as DFQATT and CDR2 as SNEGSKA (reference sequence). The CDR3 extends over 15 amino acids. The trim removed 6 bases at V and 9 bases at J, leaving 17 bases unmatched. CDR3 sequence reads: CSATLGTAGTPPQHF. DNA of the CDR3: TGCAGTGCCACCCTCGGGACAGCCGGGACTCCGCCCCAGCATTTT.

The chain links TRBV6-5 to TRBJ2-1; 10 bases fit TRBD1. The V gene's germline CDR1 is MNHEY and CDR2 SVGAGI. This CDR3 is built from 15 residues. Trimming at V came to 0 bases and at J to 6 bases, leaving 2 bases not matched to a gene. The CDR3 DNA reads TGTGCCAGCAGTTACTCGGGGACAGGGGTCAATGAGCAGTTCTTC. Its protein product is CASSYSGTGVNEQFF.

The chain combines TRBV4-2 with TRBJ2-4; 10 bases map to TRBD2. Germline trimming cut 0 bases from V and 8 bases from J; bases unmatched to any gene: 10. The CDR3 covers 17 residues. The germline CDR1 and CDR2 sequences are LGHNA and YNFKEQ. The CDR3 DNA is TGTGCCAGCAGCCAAGATCGGACTAGCGGCTATCCGGACATTCAGTACTTC. Translated: CASSQDRTSGYPDIQYF.

This clonotype was recorded a few times. V is TRBV7-2 and J is TRBJ2-4, with no clear D. The germline V and J ends were trimmed by 11 bases and 0 bases, with 8 bases remaining between them. This CDR3 spans 12 amino acids. Germline V gene lookup returns CDR1 SGHTA and CDR2 FQGNSA. The CDR3 sequence is CASGEAKNIQYF. CDR3 DNA sequence: TGTGCCTCGGGTGAAGCCAAAAACATTCAGTACTTC.

This rearrangement joins TRBV4-3 to TRBJ2-2; D unresolved. Germline CDR1 and CDR2: LGHNA and YSLEER. This CDR3 is built from 13 residues. V was cut by 0 bases and J by 7 bases, with 6 bases left in between. CDR3 nucleotides: TGCGCCAGCAGCCAAGACTGGGACGGGGAGCTGTTTTTT. Its protein product is CASSQDWDGELFF.

The genes are TRBV19 and TRBJ2-3; D tentatively reads TRBD1 or TRBD2 (5 bases each). This CDR3 has 15 amino acids. Trimming took 2 bases from V and 5 from J, leaving 14 bases between them. Germline V lookup: CDR1 LNHDA, CDR2 SQIVND (reference sequence). In DNA form, the CDR3 reads TGTGCCAGTAGTATAACGGGAACAGGCAGAGATACGCAGTATTTT. Its translation is CASSITGTGRDTQYF.